The clone carrying this T cell receptor (beta chain) was seen a handful of times. Its target is not known. This sample was taken from a study of T cell repertoires in cytomegalovirus infection. Each CDR3 protein gets one entry after TCRdb re-called the reads with MiXCR. Of around 43,000 distinct CDR3 sequences in the sample, 20% to 25% were seen once. Overall study results and limits: Cumulative frequency of public TCR beta families picked out carriers of CMV plus the relevant HLA.

Sequencing input: PBMCs, sequenced either directly or after in vitro stimulation (not recorded which). The receptor was derived from a human donor in good health (CMV status not recorded). Some clones in this sample may be carry-over from other donors' samples.

CDR3 sequence reads: CASSFSLGTEAFF. CDR3 sequence (DNA): TGTGCCAGCAGCTTCTCCCTTGGCACTGAAGCTTTCTTT. V usage is TRBV11-2 and J usage is TRBJ1-1; D is unresolved. Trimming took 3 bases from V and 4 from J, leaving 9 bases between them. Germline CDR1 SGHAT, CDR2 FQNNGV. This CDR3 has 13 amino acids. Variable domain in full (rest from reference TRBV11-2 and TRBJ1-1): EAGVAQSPRYKIIEKRQSVAFWCNPISGHATLYWYQQILGQGPKLLIQFQNNGVVDDSQLPKDRFSAERLKGVDSTLKIQPAKLEDSAVYLCASSFSLGTEAFFGQGTRLTVV.